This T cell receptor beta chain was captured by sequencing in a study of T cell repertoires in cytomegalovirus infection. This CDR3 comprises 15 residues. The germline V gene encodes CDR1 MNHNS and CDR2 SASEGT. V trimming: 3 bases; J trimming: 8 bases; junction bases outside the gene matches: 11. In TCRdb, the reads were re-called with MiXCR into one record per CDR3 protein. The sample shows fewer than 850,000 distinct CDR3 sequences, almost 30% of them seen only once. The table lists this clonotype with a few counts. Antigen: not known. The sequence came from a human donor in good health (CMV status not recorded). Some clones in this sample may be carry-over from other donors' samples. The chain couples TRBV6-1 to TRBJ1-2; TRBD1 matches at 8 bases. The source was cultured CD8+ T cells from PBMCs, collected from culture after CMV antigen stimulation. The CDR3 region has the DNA TGTGCCAGCAGTGATGCCGGGACAGGAGGTCCAGGCTACACCTTC. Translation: CASSDAGTGGPGYTF.